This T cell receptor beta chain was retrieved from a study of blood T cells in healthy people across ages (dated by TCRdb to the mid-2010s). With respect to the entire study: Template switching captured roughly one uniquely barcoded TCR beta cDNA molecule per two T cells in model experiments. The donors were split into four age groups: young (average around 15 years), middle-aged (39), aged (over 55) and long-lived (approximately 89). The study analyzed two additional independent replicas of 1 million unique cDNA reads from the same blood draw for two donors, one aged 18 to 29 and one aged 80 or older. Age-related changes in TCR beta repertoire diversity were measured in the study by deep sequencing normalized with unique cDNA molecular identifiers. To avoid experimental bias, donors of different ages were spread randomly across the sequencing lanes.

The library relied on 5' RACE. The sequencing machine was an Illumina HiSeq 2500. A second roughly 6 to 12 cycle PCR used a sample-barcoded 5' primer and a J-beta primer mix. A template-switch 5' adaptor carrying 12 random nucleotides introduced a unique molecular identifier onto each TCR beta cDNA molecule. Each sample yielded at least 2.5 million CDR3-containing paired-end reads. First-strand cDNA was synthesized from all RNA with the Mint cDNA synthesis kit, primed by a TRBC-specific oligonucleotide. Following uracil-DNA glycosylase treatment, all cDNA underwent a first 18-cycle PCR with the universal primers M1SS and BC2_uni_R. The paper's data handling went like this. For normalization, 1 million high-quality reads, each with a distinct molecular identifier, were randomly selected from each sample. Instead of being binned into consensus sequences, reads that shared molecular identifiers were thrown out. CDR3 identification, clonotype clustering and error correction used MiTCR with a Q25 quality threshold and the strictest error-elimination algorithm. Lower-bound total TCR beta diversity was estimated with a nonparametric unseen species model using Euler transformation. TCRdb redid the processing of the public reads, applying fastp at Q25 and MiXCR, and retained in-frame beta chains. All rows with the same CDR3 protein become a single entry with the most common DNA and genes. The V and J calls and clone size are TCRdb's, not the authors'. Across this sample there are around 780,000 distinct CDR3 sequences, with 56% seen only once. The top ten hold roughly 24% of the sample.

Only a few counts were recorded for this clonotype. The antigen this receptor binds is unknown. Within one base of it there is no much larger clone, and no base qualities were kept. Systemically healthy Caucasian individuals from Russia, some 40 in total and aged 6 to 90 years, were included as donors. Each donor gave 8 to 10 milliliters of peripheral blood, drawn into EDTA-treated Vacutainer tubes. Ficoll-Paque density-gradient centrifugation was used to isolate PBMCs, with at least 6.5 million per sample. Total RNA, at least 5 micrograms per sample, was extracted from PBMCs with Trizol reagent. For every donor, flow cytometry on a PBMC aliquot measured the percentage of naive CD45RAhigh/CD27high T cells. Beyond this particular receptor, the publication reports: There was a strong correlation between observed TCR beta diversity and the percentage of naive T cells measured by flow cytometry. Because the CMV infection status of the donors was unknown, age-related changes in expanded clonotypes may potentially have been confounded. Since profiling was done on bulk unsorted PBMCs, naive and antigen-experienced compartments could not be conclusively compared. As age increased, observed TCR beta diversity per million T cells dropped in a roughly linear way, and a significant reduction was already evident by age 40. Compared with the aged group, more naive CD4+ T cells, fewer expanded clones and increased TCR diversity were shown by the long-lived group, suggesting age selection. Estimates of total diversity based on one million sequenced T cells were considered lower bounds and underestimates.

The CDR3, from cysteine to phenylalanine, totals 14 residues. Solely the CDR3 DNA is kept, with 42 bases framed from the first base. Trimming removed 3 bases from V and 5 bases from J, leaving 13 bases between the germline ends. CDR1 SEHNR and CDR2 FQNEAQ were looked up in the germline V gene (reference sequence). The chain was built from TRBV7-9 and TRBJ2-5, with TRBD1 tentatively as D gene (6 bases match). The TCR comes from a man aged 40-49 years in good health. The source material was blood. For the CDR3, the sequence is CASSLVSQGETQYF. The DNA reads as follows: TGTGCCAGCAGCTTGGTTTCCCAGGGGGAGACCCAGTACTTC.